The T cell receptor (beta chain) under discussion was sequenced for a study of CD8+ T cells in alopecia areata. On the study more broadly: Severity of treated patients was scored by affected scalp percentage.

Reverse transcription of extracted RNA yielded cDNA, which provided the sequencing template. The table came from immunoSEQ multiplex PCR; TCRdb's copy has only in-frame clones and leaves some out. The sample records approximately 180,000 clones, about 48% being singletons. Study observations and caveats: Clarity of TCR sharing across patients fell short of that in mice, possibly HLA-related.

The CDR3 has 16 residues. Germline trimming cut 5 bases from V and 0 bases from J; bases unmatched to any gene: 7. Looked up from germline, CDR1 is MGHDK and CDR2 is SYGVNS. Treatment specified: oral pan-JAK inhibitor, 5-10 mg twice daily. To note about this clone: Its antigen remains unidentified.

This rearrangement joins TRBV25-1 to TRBJ1-3, with 7 nucleotides matching TRBD1. Sequencing was performed on CD8+ T cells sorted from blood, taken at week 24, from a patient treated with tofacitinib. This TCR came from a human donor with alopecia areata. The CDR3 loop is CASSSRDSRSGNTIYF. The CDR3 bases are TGTGCCAGCAGTTCCCGGGACAGTCGCTCTGGAAACACCATATATTTT.